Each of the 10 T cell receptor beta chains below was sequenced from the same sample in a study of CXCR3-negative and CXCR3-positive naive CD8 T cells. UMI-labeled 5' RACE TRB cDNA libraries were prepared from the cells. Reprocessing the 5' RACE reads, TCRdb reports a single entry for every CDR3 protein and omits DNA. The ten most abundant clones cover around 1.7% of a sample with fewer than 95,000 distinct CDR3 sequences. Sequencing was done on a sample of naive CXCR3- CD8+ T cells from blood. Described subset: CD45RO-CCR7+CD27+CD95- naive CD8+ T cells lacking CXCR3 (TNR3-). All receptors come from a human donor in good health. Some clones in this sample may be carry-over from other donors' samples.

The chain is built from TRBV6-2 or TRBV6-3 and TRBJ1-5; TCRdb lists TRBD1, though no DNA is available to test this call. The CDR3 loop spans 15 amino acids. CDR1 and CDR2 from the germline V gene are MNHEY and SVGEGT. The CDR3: CASSPHRAVNQPQHF.

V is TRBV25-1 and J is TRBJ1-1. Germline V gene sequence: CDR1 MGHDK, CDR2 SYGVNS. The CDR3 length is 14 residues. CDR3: CASSDEGWGTEAFF.

CDR3 region: CASSPPQGREQYF. This chain uses TRBV7-9 with TRBJ2-7; TCRdb picks TRBD1, but there is no DNA to check that call. CDR1 and CDR2 (germline): SEHNR, FQNEAQ (reference sequence). The CDR3 contains 13 residues.

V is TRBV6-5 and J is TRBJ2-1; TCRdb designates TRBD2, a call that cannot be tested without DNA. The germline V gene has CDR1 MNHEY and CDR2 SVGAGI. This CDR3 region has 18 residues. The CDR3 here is CASSSSTGAGPPYNEQFF.

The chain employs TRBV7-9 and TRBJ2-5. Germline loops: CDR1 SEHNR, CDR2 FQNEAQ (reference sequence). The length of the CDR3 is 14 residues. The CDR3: CASSLVYAQETQYF.

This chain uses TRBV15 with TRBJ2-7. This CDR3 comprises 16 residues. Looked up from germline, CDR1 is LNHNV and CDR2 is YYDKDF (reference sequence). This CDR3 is CATSGFDGGSAYEQYF.

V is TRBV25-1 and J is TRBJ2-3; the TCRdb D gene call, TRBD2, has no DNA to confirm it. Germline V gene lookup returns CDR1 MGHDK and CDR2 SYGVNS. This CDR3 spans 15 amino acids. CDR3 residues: CASALAGYRADTQYF.

This CDR3 is CASSARQGAYSGANVLTF. The chain has TRBV2 and TRBJ2-6; as DNA is missing, the TRBD1 call by TCRdb cannot be tested. This CDR3 region has 18 residues. Germline CDR1 reads SNHLY; CDR2 reads FYNNEI. Full variable domain (remainder filled in from reference TRBV2 and TRBJ2-6): EPEVTQTPSHQVTQMGQEVILRCVPISNHLYFYWYRQILGQKVEFLVSFYNNEISEKSEIFDDQFSVERPDGSNFTLKIRSTKLEDSAMYFCASSARQGAYSGANVLTFGAGSRLTVL.

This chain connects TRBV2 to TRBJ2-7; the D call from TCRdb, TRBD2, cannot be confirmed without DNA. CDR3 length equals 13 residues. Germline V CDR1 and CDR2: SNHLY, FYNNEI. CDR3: CASFRPNSYEQYF.

The CDR3: CASSPYPEDSYEQYF. The genes are TRBV23-1 and TRBJ2-7. TRBV23-1 is an ORF, and what it does is uncertain. CDR3 length: 15 amino acids.